Listed below are T cell receptor beta chains from one sample, sequenced in a study of identical twins. TCRdb itself ran the 5' RACE reads through MiXCR, one entry per CDR3 protein. The sample lists about 190,000 distinct CDR3 sequences, approximately 16% occurring once. A further study also used this sample, focusing on T cells expressing NK-cell markers.

Specimen: CD8+ T cells sorted from blood. Every receptor here comes from a woman aged 18-29 years in good health. The CDR3 runs from the conserved cysteine through the conserved F or W. A D gene is named only where the DNA matches it firmly. Rows give clone size only sometimes, using once, few, many, or a class for an expanded clone.

>TRBV28|TRBJ2-7|NA|TRBD2
CASSRGLAGDGVYEQYF
TGTGCCAGCAGCCGTGGACTAGCGGGAGATGGGGTTTACGAGCAGTACTTC
>TRBV11-2|TRBJ2-1|few|NA
CASSLRWDLSSYNEQFF
TGTGCCAGCAGCTTACGGTGGGACTTAAGCTCCTACAATGAGCAGTTCTTC
>TRBV7-6|TRBJ2-7|NA|NA
CASGVNAYEQYF
TGTGCCAGCGGGGTGAACGCCTACGAGCAGTACTTC
>TRBV6-1|TRBJ2-1|NA|NA
CASSGAERRFNEQFF
TGTGCCAGCAGCGGAGCGGAGCGTCGGTTCAATGAGCAGTTCTTC
>TRBV6-1|TRBJ2-7|NA|NA
CASNGDSYEQYF
TGTGCCAGCAACGGGGACTCCTACGAGCAGTACTTC
>TRBV3-1|TRBJ2-3|few|TRBD2
CASSAPSGGSEDTQYF
TGTGCCAGCAGCGCCCCTAGCGGGGGGTCCGAGGATACGCAGTATTTT
>TRBV9|TRBJ2-7|NA|TRBD2
CASSVAGAPYEQYF
TGTGCCAGCAGCGTTGCGGGAGCCCCCTACGAGCAGTACTTC
>TRBV7-9|TRBJ1-2|few|TRBD1
CASSLLIDRGVTGYTF
TGTGCCAGCAGCTTATTAATTGACAGGGGTGTTACTGGCTACACCTTC
>TRBV13|TRBJ2-1|few|TRBD2
CASTPAGREGHEQFF
TGTGCCAGCACTCCCGCAGGGCGGGAGGGCCATGAGCAGTTCTTC
>TRBV3-1|TRBJ2-3|few|NA
CASSSRRGLAWTDTQYF
TGTGCCAGCAGCTCCCGACGAGGGCTAGCTTGGACAGATACGCAGTATTTT
>TRBV12-3/TRBV12-4|TRBJ2-3|NA|TRBD1
CASRKDRGFWTDTQYF
TGTGCCAGCAGGAAAGACAGGGGATTTTGGACAGATACGCAGTATTTT
>TRBV4-3|TRBJ2-1|few|TRBD2
CASSHELAGGDNEQFF
TGCGCCAGCAGCCATGAACTAGCGGGAGGGGACAATGAGCAGTTCTTC
>TRBV19|TRBJ2-1|NA|NA
CASSLPNEQFF
TGTGCCAGTAGTCTTCCCAATGAGCAGTTCTTC
>TRBV19|TRBJ1-2|NA|NA
CASSISSPGYYGYTF
TGTGCCAGTAGTATTAGTTCCCCCGGGTACTATGGCTACACCTTC
>TRBV10-1|TRBJ2-3|NA|TRBD2
CASSESTSGGAFTDTQYF
TGCGCCAGCAGTGAGTCGACTAGCGGGGGGGCTTTTACAGATACGCAGTATTTT
>TRBV9|TRBJ2-3|NA|TRBD1
CASSVEGGRGPGTDTQYF
TGTGCCAGCAGCGTAGAAGGTGGTAGGGGGCCAGGCACAGATACGCAGTATTTT
>TRBV20-1|TRBJ2-3|few|TRBD2
CSAKGLAHPNIGPTDTQYF
TGCAGTGCTAAGGGACTAGCCCACCCGAATATTGGGCCCACAGATACGCAGTATTTT
>TRBV27|TRBJ2-7|NA|NA
CASSFHRDHYEQYF
TGTGCCAGCAGTTTCCACCGGGACCACTACGAGCAGTACTTC
>TRBV12-3/TRBV12-4|TRBJ1-5|few|NA
CASSYRAQPQHF
TGTGCCAGCAGTTACCGGGCACAGCCCCAGCATTTT
>TRBV12-3/TRBV12-4|TRBJ2-1|NA|NA
CASTAGSSYNEQFF
TGTGCCAGCACGGCAGGGAGCTCCTACAATGAGCAGTTCTTC
>TRBV11-2|TRBJ2-3|few|TRBD2
CASSTTSGRAPDTQYF
TGTGCCAGCAGCACTACTAGCGGGAGGGCCCCAGATACGCAGTATTTT
>TRBV7-9|TRBJ2-1|NA|NA
CASSQSGYNEQFF
TGTGCCAGCAGCCAAAGCGGTTACAATGAGCAGTTCTTC
>TRBV9|TRBJ2-7|NA|NA
CASSEQGFGYEQYF
TGTGCCAGCAGCGAACAGGGTTTCGGCTACGAGCAGTACTTC
>TRBV3-1|TRBJ2-1|many|NA
CASSPQNRDNEQFF
TGTGCCAGCAGCCCCCAGAACAGAGACAATGAGCAGTTCTTC
>TRBV5-1|TRBJ2-1|NA|TRBD1
CASSLGTGAKVGQFF
TGCGCCAGCAGCTTGGGGACAGGGGCGAAAGTCGGGCAGTTCTTC
>TRBV4-1|TRBJ1-1|few|NA
CASSQERSVNTEAFF
TGCGCCAGCAGCCAAGAAAGGAGTGTGAACACTGAAGCTTTCTTT
>TRBV5-1|TRBJ2-3|few|NA
CASSPTGTSPDTQYF
TGCGCCAGCAGCCCAACCGGGACATCCCCAGATACGCAGTATTTT
>TRBV4-2|TRBJ1-1|NA|TRBD1
CASSLIQGDAEAFF
TGTGCCAGCAGCCTAATACAGGGGGACGCTGAAGCTTTCTTT
>TRBV7-6|TRBJ1-1|many|NA
CASSLGPYRGPHTEAFF
TGTGCCAGCAGCTTAGGGCCCTACCGGGGACCGCACACTGAAGCTTTCTTT
>TRBV29-1|TRBJ2-7|NA|NA
CSVGRRVGYEQYF
TGCAGCGTTGGAAGGCGCGTCGGATACGAGCAGTACTTC
>TRBV12-3/TRBV12-4|TRBJ2-1|NA|NA
CATASSRTNEQFF
TGTGCCACCGCCTCGTCTAGGACCAATGAGCAGTTCTTC
>TRBV21-1|TRBJ2-3|NA|NA
CASSQTGGPPDTQYF
TGTGCCAGCAGCCAGACAGGGGGCCCCCCAGATACGCAGTATTTT
>TRBV5-1|TRBJ2-1|many|NA
CASSLTAGRSSYNEQFF
TGCGCCAGCAGCTTGACGGCCGGCAGGAGCTCCTACAATGAGCAGTTCTTC
>TRBV7-9|TRBJ2-3|few|TRBD2
CASTRTSGGPTTDTQYF
TGTGCCAGCACCAGGACTAGCGGGGGACCCACCACAGATACGCAGTATTTT
>TRBV25-1|TRBJ2-7|NA|TRBD2
CASSEYPSGRHYEQYF
TGTGCCAGCAGTGAATATCCCAGCGGGAGGCATTACGAGCAGTACTTC
>TRBV7-9|TRBJ1-6|many|NA
CASSLWERHSPLHF
TGTGCCAGCAGCTTATGGGAGCGACATTCACCCCTCCACTTT
>TRBV9|TRBJ2-7|few|TRBD2
CASSPRGGLAVDEQYF
TGTGCCAGCAGCCCCCGGGGAGGGCTAGCGGTTGACGAGCAGTACTTC
>TRBV14|TRBJ2-2|few|NA
CASSREQPYRAGELFF
TGTGCCAGCAGCCGTGAGCAACCCTACAGGGCCGGGGAGCTGTTTTTT
>TRBV9|TRBJ2-2|NA|NA
CASSVRELKGGELFF
TGTGCCAGCAGCGTACGGGAGTTAAAGGGAGGGGAGCTGTTTTTT
>TRBV5-1|TRBJ2-7|NA|NA
CASSLTSPSYEQYF
TGCGCCAGCAGCTTGACCTCCCCCTCCTACGAGCAGTACTTC
>TRBV9|TRBJ2-1|NA|NA
CSSSVGLALYNEQFF
TGTTCCAGCAGCGTAGGGTTAGCGTTATACAATGAGCAGTTCTTC
>TRBV12-3/TRBV12-4|TRBJ2-1|few|TRBD2
CASGPSGIGEFF
TGTGCCAGCGGGCCTAGCGGGATAGGAGAGTTCTTC
>TRBV12-3/TRBV12-4|TRBJ2-3|few|NA
CASRWAPGLNTDTQYF
TGTGCCAGCAGGTGGGCCCCGGGGCTTAACACAGATACGCAGTATTTT
>TRBV3-1|TRBJ2-1|NA|NA
CASSQDGRYEQFF
TGTGCCAGCAGCCAAGATGGCCGGTATGAGCAGTTCTTC
>TRBV14|TRBJ2-1|many|NA
CASSQRLLEGDEQFF
TGTGCCAGCAGCCAGCGACTACTAGAAGGCGATGAGCAGTTCTTC
>TRBV4-3|TRBJ2-7|NA|NA
CASSQDPVTSYEQYF
TGCGCCAGCAGCCAAGACCCGGTCACTTCCTACGAGCAGTACTTC
>TRBV20-1|TRBJ1-2|few|NA
CSANVGYGYTF
TGCAGTGCTAACGTGGGCTATGGCTACACCTTC
>TRBV12-3/TRBV12-4|TRBJ2-5|NA|NA
CASSFRKGLGTQYF
TGTGCCAGCAGTTTTCGGAAGGGGTTGGGGACCCAGTACTTC
>TRBV7-9|TRBJ2-7|few|TRBD2
CASSSLAAAYEQYF
TGTGCCAGCAGCTCACTAGCGGCCGCCTACGAGCAGTACTTC
>TRBV7-9|TRBJ2-7|NA|TRBD1
CASSGPGRGGVGYEQYF
TGTGCCAGCAGCGGCCCCGGAAGAGGGGGCGTAGGATACGAGCAGTACTTC
>TRBV7-6|TRBJ2-7|NA|NA
CASSLRLSSYEQYF
TGTGCCAGCAGCTTAAGGCTTAGCTCCTACGAGCAGTACTTC
>TRBV27|TRBJ2-7|few|NA
CASSLLGDEQYF
TGTGCCAGCAGTTTATTGGGGGACGAGCAGTACTTC
>TRBV27|TRBJ2-7|few|TRBD1
CASQLGTGAREQYF
TGTGCCTCACAACTTGGGACAGGAGCGAGGGAGCAGTACTTC
>TRBV9|TRBJ2-2|few|NA
CASPDGNTGELFF
TGTGCCAGCCCAGACGGTAACACCGGGGAGCTGTTTTTT